The present T cell receptor (beta chain) was sequenced within a study of blood T cell repertoires in COVID-19. Background on the study: The study drew acute and convalescent COVID-19 samples from the United States, Italy and Spain. From T cells, B-cell-depleted T cells, or PBMCs came the material, which was cDNA or gDNA.

Cohorts were determined from participant-reported clinical history. In germline, CDR1 is MDHEN, CDR2 SYDVKM. V shed 8 bases, J shed 0 bases, and the junction held 7 bases outside the gene matches. The length of the CDR3 is 16 residues. In the authors' workflow: Scientists estimated how many nucleated cells there were by amplifying reference gene primers. TCRdb keeps only in-frame clones here, not all; method: immunoSEQ multiplex PCR. V and J calls and clone size follow that table, whereas D and trimming were derived from the DNA. The sample includes about 220,000 clones, approximately 92% of them seen just once.

The origin of this receptor is a woman younger than 35 in a cohort exposed to, infected with or recovered from COVID-19 (not recorded which). The V call is TRBV28, the J call TRBJ2-6; 7 bases line up with TRBD1. The sample consisted of PBMCs or T cells enriched from blood (not recorded which). The CDR3 DNA sequence: TGTGCCAGCTGCCCGGGACAGATCTCTGGGGCCAACGTCCTGACTTTC. This sequence encodes CASCPGQISGANVLTF.